One and the same sample provided the 29 T cell receptor beta chains below, sequenced in a study of cytomegalovirus exposure and HLA in healthy donors. Measured with immunoSEQ multiplex PCR; TCRdb has only the in-frame clones, and not every one. The top ten clones hold around 2.9% of a sample with around 75,000 clones, around 81% of them seen once. Sequencing used PBMCs. The receptors were gathered from a man younger than 45 in good health and CMV-seronegative.

The chain combines TRBV30 with TRBJ1-1, with 12 bases matching TRBD1. The CDR3 totals 17 residues. The J segment lost 4 bases and the V segment lost 2 bases, leaving 11 bases of the junction unmatched. The V gene's germline CDR1 is GTSNPN and CDR2 SVGIG (reference sequence). The chain's CDR3 is CAWSRGTGGLGGTEAFF. The CDR3 region has the DNA TGTGCCTGGAGTAGAGGGACAGGGGGCCTGGGAGGCACTGAAGCTTTCTTT.

The chain recombines TRBV9 with TRBJ1-1, with D perhaps TRBD1 (5 bases). This CDR3 contains 14 residues. Trimming pared 3 bases from V and 6 bases from J, leaving 15 bases between. CDR1 SGDLS and CDR2 YYNGEE come from the germline V gene. The CDR3 reads CASSARERVAEAFF. CDR3 DNA: TGTGCCAGCAGCGCCAGGGAAAGGGTCGCTGAAGCTTTCTTT. The variable domain in full, with the rest retrieved from reference TRBV9 and TRBJ1-1, is DSGVTQTPKHLITATGQRVTLRCSPRSGDLSVYWYQQSLDQGLQFLIQYYNGEERAKGNILERFSAQQFPDLHSELNLSSLELGDSALYFCASSARERVAEAFFGQGTRLTVV.

This chain uses TRBV7-3 with TRBJ2-7; 13 positions agree with TRBD2. V lost 4 bases to trimming and J lost 4 bases; unmatched junction nucleotides: 4. The CDR3 has 15 amino acids. CDR1 SGHTA and CDR2 FQGTGA come from the germline V gene. The CDR3 DNA reads as TGTGCCAGCAGCTCCGGACTAGCGGGGGTTTACGAGCAGTACTTC. Amino acid sequence: CASSSGLAGVYEQYF. The full variable domain, with the rest looked up from reference TRBV7-3 and TRBJ2-7, is GAGVSQTPSNKVTEKGKYVELRCDPISGHTALYWYRQSLGQGPEFLIYFQGTGAADDSGLPNDRFFAVRPEGSVSTLKIQRTERGDSAVYLCASSSGLAGVYEQYFGPGTRLTVT.

The rearrangement uses TRBV6-4 and TRBJ1-1, with D possibly being TRBD1 (5 bases). Germline V gene lookup returns CDR1 MRHNA and CDR2 SNTAGT. The CDR3 extends over 13 amino acids. V dropped 6 bases and J dropped 1 base, with 9 bases sitting between them. Here the CDR3 DNA reads TGTGCCAGCAGAGGGGCAGAGAACACTGAAGCTTTCTTT. Translation gives CASRGAENTEAFF.

The V gene is TRBV4-2, the J gene TRBJ2-7, with D possibly matching TRBD1 (5 bases). CDR1 and CDR2 (germline): LGHNA, YNFKEQ. The germline V and J ends were trimmed by 4 bases and 4 bases, with 17 bases remaining between them. This CDR3 has 15 amino acids. CDR3 bases: TGTGCCAGCAGCCTTCAGGGTAAGGGGCGATACGAGCAGTACTTC. It is translated as CASSLQGKGRYEQYF.

The chain couples TRBV7-2 to TRBJ2-1; 16 nucleotides line up with TRBD2. Germline lookup yields CDR1 SGHTA and CDR2 FQGNSA. This CDR3 has 17 residues. J lost 6 bases, V lost 6 bases, and 8 bases had no gene match. As DNA, the CDR3 is TGTGCCAGCAGTAAGGGACTAGCGGGAGGGGGCTTCAATGAGCAGTTCTTC. Translating gives CASSKGLAGGGFNEQFF.

This chain joins TRBV21-1 and TRBJ1-2; the table's D call, TRBD1, has no DNA check behind it. TRBV21-1 is recorded as a pseudogene. This CDR3 spans 21 amino acids. CDR3 DNA sequence: TGTGCCAGCAGGAAGGGGACAGGGGGCGATTCAAGAGCTGAGCCCAACTATGGCTACACCTTC. It translates to CASRKGTGGDSRAEPNYGYTF.

The chain links TRBV2 to TRBJ1-5; tentative D call: TRBD1 (6 bases). Looked up from germline, CDR1 is SNHLY and CDR2 is FYNNEI. V lost 6 bases, J lost 6 bases, and 15 bases lay in between. This CDR3 is built from 14 residues. The CDR3: CASRRGLDGQPQHF. The DNA for the CDR3 is TGTGCCAGCAGGAGGGGGTTAGATGGTCAGCCCCAGCATTTT.

This chain uses TRBV5-8 with TRBJ1-5, with D uncertain. Germline CDR1 is SGHTS and CDR2 is YDEGEE. V lost 5 bases and J 6 bases, leaving 6 bases between the germline ends. CDR3 length: 11 residues. CDR3 residues: CASRQIQPQHF. CDR3 coding DNA: TGTGCCAGCAGACAAATTCAGCCCCAGCATTTT.

This chain uses TRBV7-2 with TRBJ2-1; TRBD2 is a possible D gene (5 bases). The CDR3 runs 15 residues. V was pared by 3 bases and J by 10 bases, with 19 bases between. Germline V gene sequence: CDR1 SGHTA, CDR2 FQGNSA. The CDR3 nucleotides read TGTGCCAGCAGCTTCAACCGGGGTCGGAGTGAGGAGCAGTTCTTC. As protein: CASSFNRGRSEEQFF.

This clone was counted only a few times. V gene TRBV5-1 combines with J gene TRBJ2-7; unclear D gene. Germline assignment: CDR1 SGHRS and CDR2 YFSETQ. The CDR3 runs 11 residues. Trimming took 4 bases from V and 3 from J, leaving 5 bases between them. For the CDR3, the DNA is TGCGCCAGCAGCCTCTACTACGAGCAGTACTTC. As protein: CASSLYYEQYF. Filled out from reference TRBV5-1 and TRBJ2-7, the complete variable domain reads KAGVTQTPRYLIKTRGQQVTLSCSPISGHRSVSWYQQTPGQGLQFLFEYFSETQRNKGNFPGRFSGRQFSNSRSEMNVSTLELGDSALYLCASSLYYEQYFGPGTRLTVT.

The gene calls are TRBV19 and TRBJ2-1, with TRBD2 matching over 8 bases. Looked up from germline, CDR1 is LNHDA and CDR2 is SQIVND (reference sequence). The CDR3 covers 13 residues. J gave up 6 bases and V 3 bases, and 1 base lay outside the gene matches. The CDR3, as DNA: TGTGCCAGTAGTATCGGGGGGGGCAATGAGCAGTTCTTC. The encoded protein is CASSIGGGNEQFF.

This chain joins TRBV7-2 and TRBJ2-3, with 7 bases lining up with TRBD2. The junction had 8 bases not matched to a gene; V was cut back by 6 bases and J by 5 bases. Per germline, CDR1 SGHTA and CDR2 FQGNSA. The CDR3 loop spans 14 amino acids. The CDR3 DNA reads TGTGCCAGCAGTAGTAGCGGGTGGGGAGATACGCAGTATTTT. Amino acid sequence: CASSSSGWGDTQYF.

The chain links TRBV9 to TRBJ2-1, with 7 nucleotides matching TRBD2. The CDR3 length is 15 residues. V lost 5 bases and J lost 2; bases outside the gene matches: 7. Germline V gene lookup returns CDR1 SGDLS and CDR2 YYNGEE. CDR3 residues: CASSDTSATYNEQFF. The CDR3 DNA follows: TGTGCCAGCAGTGACACTAGCGCAACCTACAATGAGCAGTTCTTC.

The CDR3 sequence is CASSQGTTGTDSNEKLFF. CDR3 nucleotide sequence: TGCGCCAGCAGTCAGGGAACGACAGGGACGGATTCTAATGAAAAACTGTTTTTT. The rearrangement links TRBV23-1 to TRBJ1-4; 7 bases are a match to TRBD1. TRBV23-1 is an open reading frame whose function is uncertain. The CDR3 covers 18 residues. Trimming at V came to 3 bases and at J to 3 bases, leaving 13 bases not matched to a gene.

The chain combines TRBV2 with TRBJ1-1; the match to TRBD1 covers 8 bases. This CDR3 is built from 13 residues. Germline CDR1 reads SNHLY; CDR2 reads FYNNEI. Losses at the gene ends were 7 bases for V and 6 bases for J; bases not matched to a gene: 7. Written as DNA, the CDR3 is TGTGCCAGCATTAAGGACAGGGACGCTGAAGCTTTCTTT. Its translation is CASIKDRDAEAFF.

The chain joins TRBV19 to TRBJ2-1, with 10 bases lining up with TRBD2. The CDR3 is made up of 12 amino acids. With 5 bases clipped from V and 8 bases from J, the junction kept 0 bases outside the gene matches. The germline V gene has CDR1 LNHDA and CDR2 SQIVND (reference sequence). The CDR3 sequence is CASSGTSDEQFF. The CDR3 DNA reads as TGTGCCAGTAGTGGGACTAGCGATGAGCAGTTCTTC.

V usage is TRBV6-5 and J usage is TRBJ1-2; 9 bases line up with TRBD1. In germline, CDR1 is MNHEY, CDR2 SVGAGI. After removal of 6 bases from V and 2 bases from J, the junction contained 1 base not matched to a gene. This CDR3 comprises 13 residues. The CDR3 reads CASRGTGNYGYTF. The CDR3 nucleotides read TGTGCCAGCAGGGGGACAGGGAACTATGGCTACACCTTC.

V and J are TRBV6-5 and TRBJ1-4; possible D gene TRBD1, 6 bases. Per the germline V gene, CDR1 is MNHEY and CDR2 is SVGAGI. This CDR3 is built from 15 residues. V lost 0 bases to trimming and J lost 5 bases, with 10 bases between them. CDR3 DNA: TGTGCCAGCAGTTACTCTTCAGGGGTGAATGAAAAACTGTTTTTT. Translating gives CASSYSSGVNEKLFF.

V gene TRBV27 combines with J gene TRBJ2-5; a weak D match, TRBD2 (6 bases). The CDR3 length is 13 residues. The V gene lost 6 bases and the J gene lost 3 bases, with 11 bases spanning the gap. Per germline, CDR1 MNHEY and CDR2 SMNVEV (reference sequence). The DNA of the CDR3 is TGTGCCAGCAGGGAGCCGGGGGAAGAGACCCAGTACTTC. As protein: CASREPGEETQYF.

This clone was recorded only once. This chain links TRBV7-2 with TRBJ1-2; tentative D call: TRBD1 (5 bases). The CDR3 sequence is 13 residues long. Germline lookup yields CDR1 SGHTA and CDR2 FQGNSA. Trimming took 6 bases from V and 1 from J, leaving 9 bases between them. CDR3 in amino acids: CASSYDSNYGYTF. The DNA of the CDR3 is TGTGCCAGCAGTTATGACAGTAACTATGGCTACACCTTC.

V and J are TRBV9 and TRBJ1-1; 7 nucleotides match TRBD1. The V segment lost 2 bases and the J segment 4 bases; nucleotides outside the gene matches: 5. There are 14 residues in the CDR3. Germline V lookup: CDR1 SGDLS, CDR2 YYNGEE. The CDR3 reads CASSVKGAGTEAFF. Here the CDR3 DNA reads TGTGCCAGCAGCGTCAAGGGGGCTGGCACTGAAGCTTTCTTT.

The genes are TRBV5-4 and TRBJ2-2; TRBD2 is a possible D gene (5 bases). CDR1 SGHNT and CDR2 YYREEE come from the germline V gene (reference sequence). The V gene lost 9 bases and the J gene lost 4 bases, with 10 bases spanning the gap. There are 12 residues in the CDR3. CDR3 DNA sequence: TGTGCCACCCAAGCGGCCACCGGGGAGCTGTTTTTT. Its translation: CATQAATGELFF.

V usage is TRBV6-1 and J usage is TRBJ2-1; 8 bases agree with TRBD2. V lost 5 bases, J lost 8 bases, and 8 bases stayed unmatched. This CDR3 spans 14 amino acids. The V gene's germline CDR1 is MNHNS and CDR2 SASEGT. DNA of the CDR3: TGTGCCAGCAGTACGGGACTAGGGATCTATGAGCAGTTCTTC. Translated, it gives CASSTGLGIYEQFF.

The chain uses TRBV2 and TRBJ1-3, with a tentative D call TRBD1 (5 bases). Germline loops: CDR1 SNHLY, CDR2 FYNNEI. The V end was cut by 10 bases, the J end by 1 base, with 11 bases between. This CDR3 is 13 amino acids long. The CDR3 DNA reads TGTGCCAAAGGGGCAGGGTCTGGAAACACCATATATTTT. Its protein product is CAKGAGSGNTIYF.

V gene TRBV4-3 combines with J gene TRBJ2-1; TRBD2 matches at 14 bases. The CDR3 runs to 15 residues. V gave up 3 bases and J gave up 12 bases; unmatched junction bases: 7. Germline-derived CDR1 and CDR2 are LGHNA and YSLEER. The CDR3 sequence: CASSQGLAGASAQFF. The DNA for the CDR3 is TGCGCCAGCAGCCAGGGACTAGCGGGGGCCTCTGCGCAGTTCTTC.

This clone was counted once. The chain is built from TRBV19 and TRBJ2-3; 7 bases agree with TRBD2. CDR1 is LNHDA, CDR2 SQIVND, per germline (reference sequence). Trimming cost V 2 bases and J 3 bases; bases outside gene matches: 2. The CDR3 runs to 14 residues. The CDR3 here is CASSILGGTDTQYF. The DNA of the CDR3 is TGTGCCAGTAGTATACTGGGAGGGACAGATACGCAGTATTTT.

The chain recombines TRBV11-2 with TRBJ2-7; TRBD1 matches 7 bases. The CDR3 totals 14 residues. Germline CDR1 and CDR2: SGHAT and FQNNGV. The DNA for the CDR3 is TGTGCCAGCAGACATCCGAACCGGGACAGCCATCTGAGCGTC. This sequence encodes CASRHPNRDSHLSV.

Turning to this clone: Because the CDR3 is missing its conserved closing phenylalanine or tryptophan, this is likely a read error. It is unclear where the CDR3 begins or ends on the DNA, so no DNA is shown, and the CDR3 is as TCRdb lists it. This rearrangement joins TRBV6-1 to TRBJ2-3; TRBD2 is the table's D call and was not checked against the DNA. Including both end residues, the CDR3 is 15 amino acids long. Germline CDR1 MNHNS, CDR2 SASEGT. The chain's CDR3 is CASSEAHSHLAGGHV.